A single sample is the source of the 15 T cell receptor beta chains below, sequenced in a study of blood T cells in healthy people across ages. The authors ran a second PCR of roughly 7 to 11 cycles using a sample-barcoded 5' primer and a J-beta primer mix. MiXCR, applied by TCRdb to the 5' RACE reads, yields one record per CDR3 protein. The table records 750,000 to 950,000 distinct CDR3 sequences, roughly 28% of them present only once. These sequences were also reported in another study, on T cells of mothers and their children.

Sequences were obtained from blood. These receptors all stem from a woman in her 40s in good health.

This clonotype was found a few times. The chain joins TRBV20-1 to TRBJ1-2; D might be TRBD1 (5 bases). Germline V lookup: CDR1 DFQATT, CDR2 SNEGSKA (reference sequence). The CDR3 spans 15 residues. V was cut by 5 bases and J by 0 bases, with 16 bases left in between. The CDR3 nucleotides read TGCAGTGCTCGAATTGGGGGGAGGTCTAACTATGGCTACACCTTC. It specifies CSARIGGRSNYGYTF.

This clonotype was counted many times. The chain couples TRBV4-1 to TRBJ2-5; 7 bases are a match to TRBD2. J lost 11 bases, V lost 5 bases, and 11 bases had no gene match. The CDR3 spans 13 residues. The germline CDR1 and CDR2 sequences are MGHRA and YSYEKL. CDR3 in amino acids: CASSSPGRREQYF. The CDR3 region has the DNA TGCGCCAGCAGCTCCCCCGGTAGGCGGGAGCAGTACTTC.

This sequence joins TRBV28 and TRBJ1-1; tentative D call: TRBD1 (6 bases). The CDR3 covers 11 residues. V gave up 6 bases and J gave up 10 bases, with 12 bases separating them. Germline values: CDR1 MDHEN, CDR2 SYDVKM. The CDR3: CASSSDRLAFF. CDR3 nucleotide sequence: TGTGCCAGCAGCTCGGACAGATTAGCTTTCTTT.

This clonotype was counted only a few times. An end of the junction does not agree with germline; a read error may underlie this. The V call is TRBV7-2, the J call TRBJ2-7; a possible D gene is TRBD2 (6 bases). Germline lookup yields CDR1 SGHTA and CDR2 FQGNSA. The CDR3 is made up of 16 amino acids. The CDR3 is CASSPTVGTGSYGQYF. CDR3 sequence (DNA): TGTGCCAGCAGCCCGACAGTCGGGACTGGCTCCTACGGGCAGTACTTC. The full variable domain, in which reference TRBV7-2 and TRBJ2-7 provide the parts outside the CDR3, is GAGVSQSPSNKVTEKGKDVELRCDPISGHTALYWYRQSLGQGLEFLIYFQGNSAPDKSGLPSDRFSAERTGGSVSTLTIQRTQQEDSAVYLCASSPTVGTGSYGQYFGPGTRLTVT.

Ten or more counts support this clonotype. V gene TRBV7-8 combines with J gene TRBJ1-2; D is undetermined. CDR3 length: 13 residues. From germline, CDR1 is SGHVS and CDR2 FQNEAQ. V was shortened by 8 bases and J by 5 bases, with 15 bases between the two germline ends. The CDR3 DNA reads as TGTGCCAGCGGGGAGGGCCCGCTTTATGGCTACACCTTC. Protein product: CASGEGPLYGYTF.

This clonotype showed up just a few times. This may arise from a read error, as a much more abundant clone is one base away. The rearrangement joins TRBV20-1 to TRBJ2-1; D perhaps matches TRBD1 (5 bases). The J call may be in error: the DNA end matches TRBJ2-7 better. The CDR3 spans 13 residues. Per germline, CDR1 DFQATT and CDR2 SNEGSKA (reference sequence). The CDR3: CSARASSYNEQYF. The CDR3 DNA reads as TGCAGTGCCAGGGCGAGCTCCTACAATGAGCAGTACTTC.

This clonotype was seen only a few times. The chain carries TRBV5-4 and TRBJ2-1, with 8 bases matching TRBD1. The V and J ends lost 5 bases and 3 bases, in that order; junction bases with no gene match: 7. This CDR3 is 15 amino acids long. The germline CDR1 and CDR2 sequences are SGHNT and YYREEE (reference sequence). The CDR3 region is CASRGGTGDYNEQFF. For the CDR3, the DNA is TGTGCCAGCAGGGGCGGGACAGGAGACTACAATGAGCAGTTCTTC.

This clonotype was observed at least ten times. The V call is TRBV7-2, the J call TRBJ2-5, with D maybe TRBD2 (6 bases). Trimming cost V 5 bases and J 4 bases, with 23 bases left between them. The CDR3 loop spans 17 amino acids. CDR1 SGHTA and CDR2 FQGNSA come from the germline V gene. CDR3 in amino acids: CASSMRRGGAEGETQYF. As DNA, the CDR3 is TGTGCCAGCAGCATGCGAAGGGGCGGGGCGGAAGGAGAGACCCAGTACTTC. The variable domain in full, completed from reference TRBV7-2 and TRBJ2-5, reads GAGVSQSPSNKVTEKGKDVELRCDPISGHTALYWYRQSLGQGLEFLIYFQGNSAPDKSGLPSDRFSAERTGGSVSTLTIQRTQQEDSAVYLCASSMRRGGAEGETQYFGPGTRLLVL.

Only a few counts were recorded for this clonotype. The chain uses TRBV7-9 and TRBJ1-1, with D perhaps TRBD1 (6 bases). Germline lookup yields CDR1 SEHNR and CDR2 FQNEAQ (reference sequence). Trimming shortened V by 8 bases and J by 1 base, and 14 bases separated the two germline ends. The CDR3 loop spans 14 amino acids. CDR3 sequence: CASLVGGQNTEAFF. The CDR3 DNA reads TGTGCCAGCCTAGTGGGGGGCCAGAACACTGAAGCTTTCTTT.

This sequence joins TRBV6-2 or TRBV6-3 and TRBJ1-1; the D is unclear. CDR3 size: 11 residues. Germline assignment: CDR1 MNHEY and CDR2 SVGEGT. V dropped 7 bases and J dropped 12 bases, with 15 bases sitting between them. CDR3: CASIKGFLPFF. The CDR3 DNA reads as TGTGCCAGCATAAAAGGGTTTCTTCCTTTCTTT.

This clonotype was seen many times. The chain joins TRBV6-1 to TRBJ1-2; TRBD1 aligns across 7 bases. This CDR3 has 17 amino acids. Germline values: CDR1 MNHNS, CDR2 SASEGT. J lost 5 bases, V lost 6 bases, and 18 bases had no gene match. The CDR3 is CASSPRGDRIPHYGYTF. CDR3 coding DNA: TGTGCCAGCAGCCCCCGCGGGGACAGAATCCCCCATTATGGCTACACCTTC.

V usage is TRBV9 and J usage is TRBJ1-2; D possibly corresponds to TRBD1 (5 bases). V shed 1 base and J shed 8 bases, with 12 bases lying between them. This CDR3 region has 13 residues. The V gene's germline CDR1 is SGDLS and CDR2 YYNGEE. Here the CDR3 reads CASSVSQGRGYTF. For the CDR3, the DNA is TGTGCCAGCAGCGTATCGCAGGGTCGGGGCTACACCTTC. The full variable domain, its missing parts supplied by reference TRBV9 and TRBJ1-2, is DSGVTQTPKHLITATGQRVTLRCSPRSGDLSVYWYQQSLDQGLQFLIQYYNGEERAKGNILERFSAQQFPDLHSELNLSSLELGDSALYFCASSVSQGRGYTFGSGTRLTVV.

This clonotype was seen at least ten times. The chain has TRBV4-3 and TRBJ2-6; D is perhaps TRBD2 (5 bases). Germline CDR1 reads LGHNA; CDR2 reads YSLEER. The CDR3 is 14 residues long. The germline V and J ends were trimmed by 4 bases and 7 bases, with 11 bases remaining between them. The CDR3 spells CASSRERRANVLTF. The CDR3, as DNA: TGCGCCAGCAGCCGAGAGCGGCGAGCCAACGTCCTGACTTTC.

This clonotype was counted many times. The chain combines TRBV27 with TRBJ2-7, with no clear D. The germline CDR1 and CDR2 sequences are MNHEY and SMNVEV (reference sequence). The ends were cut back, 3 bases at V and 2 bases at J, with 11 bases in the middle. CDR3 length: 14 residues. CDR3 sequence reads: CASSFDAVTYEQYF. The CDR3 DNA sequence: TGTGCCAGCAGTTTCGACGCCGTTACCTACGAGCAGTACTTC.

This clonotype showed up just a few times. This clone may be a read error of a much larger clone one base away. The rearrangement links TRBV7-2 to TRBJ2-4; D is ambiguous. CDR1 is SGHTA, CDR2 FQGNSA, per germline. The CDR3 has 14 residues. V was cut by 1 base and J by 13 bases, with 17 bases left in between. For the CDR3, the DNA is TGTGCCAGCAGCTTAGGAATGGGGATGAATGAGCAGTACTTC. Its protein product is CASSLGMGMNEQYF.